The source of this T cell receptor (beta chain) is a study of T-cell memory formation after mild COVID-19 (dated by TCRdb to the early 2020s). At the level of the whole study: Most TCR sequence clusters were specific to one of the two donors. Two young, previously healthy adult volunteers, one female and one male, were included in the cohort. In a couple of donors, T-cell clones that expanded and contracted after mild COVID-19 were tracked by sequencing TCRalpha and TCRbeta repertoires over time. The investigation overall reported the following: Contracting CD4+ clones turned up mainly in the CM and EM memory subsets, whereas EMRA was where CD8+ clones were enriched. Clones that contracted from day 15 to 85 showed balanced CD4/CD8 phenotypes, whereas a second wave of clones that expanded from day 15 to 37 leaned towards CD4+. Only two mild cases were covered by the study, and larger cohorts that include severe cases with pre-infection samples were considered necessary. Some responding clones were detected in pre-infection memory, which suggested that pre-existing cross-reactive memory T cells had joined the SARS-CoV-2 response. SARS-CoV-2 specificity of the second-wave clones peaking on day 37 was not confirmed.

Ficoll-Paque density gradient centrifugation was the method used to isolate PBMCs. The sample holds a few counts of this clonotype. No antigen is known for it. Per-base quality was not reported, and no clone a single base away is much larger than it. The sequencing machine was an Illumina NovaSeq 6000. TCRalpha and TCRbeta cDNA libraries were constructed by 5'RACE with constant-segment primers, with sample barcodes and unique molecular identifiers being introduced. Trizol reagent was used to extract RNA from every sample. Amplification of the libraries took two PCR steps, and the second step added a second sample barcode plus Illumina TruSeq adapters. Sequencing of the libraries was done on an Illumina NovaSeq, producing 2 x 150 bp paired-end reads. The study's own analysis went as follows. Demultiplexing of reads and collapsing into UMI-guided consensus sequences were performed with migec v1.2.7. Using mixcr v2.1.11, the UMI consensuses were aligned to TRA and TRB V and J templates and assembled into clonotypes. A clonotype was counted as expanded or contracted only if both edgeR and NoisET called the change significant, with noise models trained on biological replicates. For edgeR calls, a false discovery rate-adjusted p below 0.01 and a log2 fold-change threshold of 1 were applied. As an exploratory analysis of dynamics, max-normalized trajectories of the 1000 most abundant clonotypes were examined with PCA combined with hierarchical clustering. Each responding clone was given a CD4 or CD8 phenotype based on the CD4+ and CD8+ repertoires, which had been sequenced separately. TCRdb trimmed the raw reads at Q25, called clones with MiXCR and kept productive beta chains. One record per CDR3 amino acid sequence lists the most common genes and DNA. For this entry, the V and J calls and clone size follow TCRdb and not the study's own pipeline. The sample table lists about 290,000 distinct CDR3 sequences, approximately 15% of them with a count of one. 22% of the sample belongs to the ten largest clones.

What was sequenced was PBMCs or a T cell subset sorted from them (not recorded which). This TCR came from a man aged 18 to 29 who had mild COVID-19 (a few samples of this study predate the infection). The sample titles of this study are shuffled in the database, so cell type and time point are left out; the donor was told from shared clones.

The CDR3 here reads CATSRGRGAVDTQYF. The sequence in DNA is TGTGCCACCAGCAGAGGTCGGGGGGCGGTAGATACGCAGTATTTT. The chain is encoded by TRBV15 joined to TRBJ2-3, and the D gene may be TRBD2, 7 bases matching. The junction carries 13 bases between V and J, which are trimmed by 1 base and 5 bases respectively. The germline V gene encodes CDR1 LNHNV and CDR2 YYDKDF (reference sequence). The CDR3 runs 15 amino acids, cysteine and phenylalanine included. Only the CDR3 portion is preserved as DNA: 45 bases, with reading frame beginning at the first base. The entire variable domain, with the stretches around the CDR3 drawn from the reference TRBV15 and TRBJ2-3 proteins, is DAMVIQNPRYQVTQFGKPVTLSCSQTLNHNVMYWYQQKSSQAPKLLFHYYDKDFNNEADTPDNFQSRRPNTSFCFLDIRSPGLGDTAMYLCATSRGRGAVDTQYFGPGTRLTVL.